These T cell receptor beta chains were read from a single sample in a study of neurological immune-mediated disorders. TCRdb itself ran the 5' RACE reads through MiXCR, one entry per CDR3 protein. The sample has 130,000 or so distinct CDR3 sequences; around 3% are singletons. Sequencing was performed on PBMCs. The receptors here all came from a woman in her 30s with multiple sclerosis. Both conserved end residues are part of each CDR3. D genes are given only for firm matches. Not every row has a clone size; where given, it reads once, few, many or a size class.

clone_size	v_call	d_call	j_call	cdr3_nt	cdr3_aa
many	TRBV6-6	TRBD2	TRBJ2-1	TGTGCCAGTGGACTAGCGGGGAACAATGAGCAGTTCTTC	CASGLAGNNEQFF
many	TRBV20-1	-	TRBJ2-2	TGCAGTGCTGGGAGACTTGGGACCGGGGAGCTGTTTTTT	CSAGRLGTGELFF
many	TRBV3-1	-	TRBJ2-7	TGTGCCAGCAGCCAAGCGGGACATGGCCCCTACGAGCAGTACTTC	CASSQAGHGPYEQYF
many	TRBV5-5	-	TRBJ2-2	TGTGCCAGCAGCCCGCAGTGGACACCTTACACCGGGGAGCTGTTTTTT	CASSPQWTPYTGELFF
many	TRBV6-5	TRBD1	TRBJ2-7	TGTGCCAGCAGCCGGGACAGTCGCTACGAGCAGTACTTC	CASSRDSRYEQYF
many	TRBV20-1	TRBD2	TRBJ2-1	TGCAGTGCTGGCGGGACTAGCGGCTACAATGAGCAGTTCTTC	CSAGGTSGYNEQFF
many	TRBV9	-	TRBJ1-2	TGTGCCAGCAGCCTAGAGACAGGTCGTGGCTACACCTTC	CASSLETGRGYTF
-	TRBV20-1	TRBD1	TRBJ2-7	TGCAGTGCGAGGAGTGGACAGGGAGTTTCCTACGAGCAGTACTTC	CSARSGQGVSYEQYF
many	TRBV4-3	-	TRBJ2-7	TGCGCCAGCAGCCAAGTCACCGGGACCCAGACCTACGAGCAGTACTTC	CASSQVTGTQTYEQYF
many	TRBV5-1	-	TRBJ2-1	TGCGCCAGCAGCTTTGGGTCGACCTCCTACAATGAGCAGTTCTTC	CASSFGSTSYNEQFF
many	TRBV11-2	-	TRBJ2-7	TGTGCCAGCAGCTTAGGAGGGAACTACGAGCAGTACTTC	CASSLGGNYEQYF
many	TRBV6-5	-	TRBJ1-1	TGTGCCAGCAGTCCATACCTGAACACTGAAGCTTTCTTT	CASSPYLNTEAFF
-	TRBV5-1	-	TRBJ2-1	TGCGCCAGCAGCTTGGGGACCTCCAATGAGCAGTTCTTC	CASSLGTSNEQFF
many	TRBV20-1	-	TRBJ2-7	TGCAGTGCTAGTTCGCTGAGGTTGGGGACCTACGAGCAGTACTTC	CSASSLRLGTYEQYF
many	TRBV10-3	-	TRBJ2-1	TGTGCCATCAGTGAGGGGAATGAGCAGTTCTTC	CAISEGNEQFF
many	TRBV12-3/TRBV12-4	-	TRBJ2-3	TGTGCCAGCAGTTTAGCGCTTCCAGCAGATACGCAGTATTTT	CASSLALPADTQYF
many	TRBV18	TRBD1	TRBJ1-4	TGTGCCAGCTCACCACCGGATCTTTTTGACAGGGGGCCTAATGAAAAACTGTTTTTT	CASSPPDLFDRGPNEKLFF
many	TRBV6-1	TRBD2	TRBJ2-1	TGTGCCAGCAGTAGCGGGGGGCCAGGTGAGCAGTTCTTC	CASSSGGPGEQFF
many	TRBV27	TRBD1	TRBJ1-4	TGTGCCAGCAGCAACGGACAGGGGCCACCTAATGAAAAACTGTTTTTT	CASSNGQGPPNEKLFF
many	TRBV7-2	-	TRBJ1-5	TGTGCCAGCAGCTTAGCCGACCTTAGCAATCAGCCCCAGCATTTT	CASSLADLSNQPQHF